This paragraph covers one T cell receptor (beta chain) sequence. Antigen specificity is unknown. The data originate from a study of OX40 agonist ivuxolimab in advanced cancers. Whole-study results and caveats: At 0.1 to 3.0 mg/kg, clonal expansion of CD4+ and CD8+ blood T cells had occurred by week 6. More expanded clones were found, on average, in CD8+ than in CD4+ T cells. It was not determined which antigens were specifically recognized by the peripheral T cells that had undergone clonal expansion.

The method was immunoSEQ multiplex PCR; TCRdb's version includes in-frame clones alone and lacks a portion of them. This sample has around 60,000 clones; roughly 77% occur once, and the top ten carry roughly 1.2%. Germline V CDR1 and CDR2: MRHNA, SNTAGT. This CDR3 comprises 15 residues. The trim removed 5 bases at V and 5 bases at J, leaving 7 bases unmatched. Sequencing was performed on CD4+ or CD8+ T cells sorted from blood, taken in a trial of the OX40 agonist ivuxolimab. The V call is TRBV6-4, the J call TRBJ2-1, with 9 positions matching TRBD1. The TCR originated in an adult with an advanced solid tumor such as melanoma, head and neck, liver or kidney cancer. The CDR3 DNA reads TGTGCCAGCAGTCCGTCGGGACAGGGCCACAATGAGCAGTTCTTC. It encodes CASSPSGQGHNEQFF.